This T cell receptor (beta chain) was captured in a study of blood T cell repertoires in COVID-19 (dated by TCRdb to between 2020 and 2021). About the investigation overall: Samples covering the acute and convalescent phases of COVID-19 were provided by collaborators in the United States, Italy and Spain. The material from the prospective study consisted of cDNA or gDNA derived from T cells, B-cell-depleted T cells, or PBMCs. The dataset comprised deeply sampled blood TCRbeta repertoires from subjects exposed to, actively infected with, or recovered from COVID-19. The repertoires were released in a freely available public database intended as a resource for research on the immune response to SARS-CoV-2. Samples were obtained from the ongoing ImmuneRACE study (first 160 participants) and from 1,254 subjects provided by 6 global collaborators. A de-identified subject ID, COVID-19 status, age in years and sex were almost always included in the sample metadata. Where available, HLA class I and class II types were taken from metadata supplied by the sample provider and were not determined by assay-based typing.

Via the germline V gene, CDR1 is MNHEY and CDR2 SVGEGT. Inclusive of the bounding cysteine and phenylalanine, the CDR3 is 16 residues long. Only CDR3 DNA remains: 48 bases, in frame from the first base. V trim: 4 bases; J trim: 5 bases; unmatched bases: 11. For this clone: It lacks a known antigen. It has no much larger one-base neighbor in the sample; base qualities were not kept.

TCRbeta CDR3 regions were amplified from genomic DNA by means of the immunoSEQ Assay, a bias-controlled multiplex PCR. Regarding the original processing steps: Within the assay, amplification of reference gene primers was used to estimate how many nucleated cells each sample contained. To quantify the absolute abundance of each unique TCRbeta CDR3 rearrangement, sequence reads were collapsed and filtered. For each sample, productive Simpson clonality was calculated as the square root of Simpson's diversity index over productive rearrangements. TCRdb holds this immuneACCESS table with in-frame rearrangements only. Some clones are missing; in checked studies, unresolved V genes explain under half, and the rest has no known cause. That table gives V, J and clone size, and the DNA gave D and trimming. The sample table lists approximately 90,000 clones, 65% to 85% of them with a count of one. The ten largest account for about 6% of the sample.

One collaborating source in Seattle enrolled patients while the patients were actively infected and followed the patients over time throughout the course of disease. The collaborating institutions used their own protocols to collect whole blood in K2EDTA tubes. For TCRbeta analysis, collaborator samples were shipped as frozen whole blood, as isolated PBMCs, or as DNA extracted from either sample type. Beyond this particular receptor, the publication reports: The quantity of clinical and demographic metadata differed by source and by participant and was supplied without curation.

The chain is encoded by TRBV6-2 or TRBV6-3 joined to TRBJ2-1; 7 nucleotides in the junction match TRBD1. The receptor comes from a man between 65 and 85 years old with COVID-19, enrolled during active disease. The sample consisted of peripheral blood. CDR3 reads: CASSSWTGRVNNEQFF. In nucleotides, the sequence is TGTGCCAGCAGTTCTTGGACAGGCCGAGTCAACAATGAGCAGTTCTTC.